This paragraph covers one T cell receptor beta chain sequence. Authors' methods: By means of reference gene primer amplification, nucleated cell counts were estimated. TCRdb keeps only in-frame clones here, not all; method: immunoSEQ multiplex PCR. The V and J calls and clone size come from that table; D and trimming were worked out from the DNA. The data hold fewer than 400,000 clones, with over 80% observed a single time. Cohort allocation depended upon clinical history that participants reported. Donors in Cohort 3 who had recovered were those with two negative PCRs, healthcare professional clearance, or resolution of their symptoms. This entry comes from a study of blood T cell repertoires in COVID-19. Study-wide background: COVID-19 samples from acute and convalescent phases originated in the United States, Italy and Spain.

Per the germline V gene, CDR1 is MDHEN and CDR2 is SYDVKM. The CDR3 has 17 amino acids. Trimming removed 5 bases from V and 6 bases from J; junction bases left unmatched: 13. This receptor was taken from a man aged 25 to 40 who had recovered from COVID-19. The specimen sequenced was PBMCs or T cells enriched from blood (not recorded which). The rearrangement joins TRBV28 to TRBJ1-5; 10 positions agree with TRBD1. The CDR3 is CASSVPGTGVFGQPQHF. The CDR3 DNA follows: TGTGCCAGCAGTGTCCCCGGGACAGGGGTTTTCGGTCAGCCCCAGCATTTT.